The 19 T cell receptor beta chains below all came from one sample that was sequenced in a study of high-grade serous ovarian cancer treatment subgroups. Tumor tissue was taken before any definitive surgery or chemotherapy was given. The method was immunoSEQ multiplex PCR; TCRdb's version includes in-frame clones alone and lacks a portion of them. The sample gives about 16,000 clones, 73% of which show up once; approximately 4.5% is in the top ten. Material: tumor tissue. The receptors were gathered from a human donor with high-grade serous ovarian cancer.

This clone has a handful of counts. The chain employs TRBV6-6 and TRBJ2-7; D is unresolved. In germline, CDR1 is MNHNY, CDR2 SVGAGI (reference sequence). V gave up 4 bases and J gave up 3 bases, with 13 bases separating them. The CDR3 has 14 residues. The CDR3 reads CASSSDIQHYEQYF. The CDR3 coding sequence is TGTGCCAGCAGTTCCGACATCCAGCACTACGAGCAGTACTTC.

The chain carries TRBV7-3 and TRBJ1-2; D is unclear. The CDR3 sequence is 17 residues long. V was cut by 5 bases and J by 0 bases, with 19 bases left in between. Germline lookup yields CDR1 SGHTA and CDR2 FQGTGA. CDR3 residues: CASSPNPFTEANYGYTF. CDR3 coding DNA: TGTGCCAGCAGCCCAAACCCCTTTACAGAAGCTAACTATGGCTACACCTTC.

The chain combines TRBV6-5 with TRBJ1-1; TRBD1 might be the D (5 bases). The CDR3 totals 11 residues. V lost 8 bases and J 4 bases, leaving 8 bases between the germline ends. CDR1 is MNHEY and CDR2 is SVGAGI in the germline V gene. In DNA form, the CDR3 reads TGTGCCAGCGGAAGGGGCACTGAAGCTTTCTTT. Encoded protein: CASGRGTEAFF.

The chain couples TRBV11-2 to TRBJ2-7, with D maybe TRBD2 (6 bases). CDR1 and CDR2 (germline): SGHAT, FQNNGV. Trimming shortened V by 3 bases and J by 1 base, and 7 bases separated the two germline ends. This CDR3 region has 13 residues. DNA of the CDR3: TGTGCCAGCAGCTTTGGGGGGTCCTACGAGCAGTACTTC. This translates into CASSFGGSYEQYF. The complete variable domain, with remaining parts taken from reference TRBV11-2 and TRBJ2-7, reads EAGVAQSPRYKIIEKRQSVAFWCNPISGHATLYWYQQILGQGPKLLIQFQNNGVVDDSQLPKDRFSAERLKGVDSTLKIQPAKLEDSAVYLCASSFGGSYEQYFGPGTRLTVT.

This CDR3 is CASSSLTEVISNEQFF. In DNA, the CDR3 is TGTGCCAGCAGCTCATTAACAGAAGTTATATCCAATGAGCAGTTCTTC. This chain uses TRBV5-6 with TRBJ2-1, with no clear D. Between the trimmed V and J ends, which lost 3 bases and 6 bases, there was a span of 19 bases. Germline CDR1 and CDR2: SGHDT and YYEEEE. This CDR3 spans 16 amino acids.

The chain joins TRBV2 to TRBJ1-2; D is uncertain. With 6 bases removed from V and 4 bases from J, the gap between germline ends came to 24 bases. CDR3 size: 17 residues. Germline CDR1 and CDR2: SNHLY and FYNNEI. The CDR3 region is CASSRTSMGLRFYGYTF. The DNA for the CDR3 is TGTGCCAGCAGCAGAACGTCAATGGGCCTAAGGTTCTATGGCTACACCTTC.

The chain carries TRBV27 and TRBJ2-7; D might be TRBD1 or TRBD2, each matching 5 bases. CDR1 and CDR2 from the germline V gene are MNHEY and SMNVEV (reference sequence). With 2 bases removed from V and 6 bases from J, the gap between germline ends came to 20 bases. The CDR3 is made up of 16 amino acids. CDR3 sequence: CASSLRAPGLGIEQYF. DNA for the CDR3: TGTGCCAGCAGTTTAAGGGCCCCGGGGCTTGGGATCGAGCAGTACTTC.

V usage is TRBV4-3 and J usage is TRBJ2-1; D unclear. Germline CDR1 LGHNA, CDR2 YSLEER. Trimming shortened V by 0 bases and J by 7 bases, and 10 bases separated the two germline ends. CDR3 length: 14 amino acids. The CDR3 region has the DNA TGCGCCAGCAGCCAAGACCGTTGGGTGAATGAGCAGTTCTTC. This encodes CASSQDRWVNEQFF.

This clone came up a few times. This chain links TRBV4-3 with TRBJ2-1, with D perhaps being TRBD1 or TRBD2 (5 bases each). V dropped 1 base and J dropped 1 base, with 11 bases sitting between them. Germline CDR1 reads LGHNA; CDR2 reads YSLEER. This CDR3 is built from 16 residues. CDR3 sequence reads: CASSQGTGGSYNEQFF. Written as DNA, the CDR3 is TGCGCCAGCAGCCAAGGCACAGGAGGATCCTACAATGAGCAGTTCTTC.

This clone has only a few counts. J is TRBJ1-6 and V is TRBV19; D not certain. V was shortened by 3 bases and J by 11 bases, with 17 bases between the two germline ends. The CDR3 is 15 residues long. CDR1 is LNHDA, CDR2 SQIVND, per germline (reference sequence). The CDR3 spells CASSIGFEAGAPLHF. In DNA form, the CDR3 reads TGTGCCAGTAGTATCGGTTTTGAAGCAGGAGCACCCCTCCACTTT.

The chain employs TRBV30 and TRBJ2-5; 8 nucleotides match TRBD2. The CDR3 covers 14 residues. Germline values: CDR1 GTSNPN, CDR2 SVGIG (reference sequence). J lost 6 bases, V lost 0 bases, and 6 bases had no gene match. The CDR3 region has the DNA TGTGCCTGGAGTGTCGGGACTAGTTCGAAGACCCAGTACTTC. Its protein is CAWSVGTSSKTQYF.

The CDR3 DNA reads as TGTGCCAGCAGCTTAACGGGGACTGCCGGCTACACCTTC. Its translation: CASSLTGTAGYTF. The V and J genes are TRBV7-2 and TRBJ1-2; a possible D gene is TRBD1 (5 bases). Germline CDR1 SGHTA, CDR2 FQGNSA. The CDR3 loop spans 13 amino acids. V was shortened by 2 bases and J by 8 bases, with 12 bases between the two germline ends.

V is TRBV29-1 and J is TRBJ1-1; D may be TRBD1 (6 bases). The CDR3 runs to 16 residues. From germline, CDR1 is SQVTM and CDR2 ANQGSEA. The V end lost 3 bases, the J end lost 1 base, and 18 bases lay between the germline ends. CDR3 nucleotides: TGCAGCGTTGATGGGGCTAGGGGGAGAGGGAACACTGAAGCTTTCTTT. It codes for CSVDGARGRGNTEAFF.

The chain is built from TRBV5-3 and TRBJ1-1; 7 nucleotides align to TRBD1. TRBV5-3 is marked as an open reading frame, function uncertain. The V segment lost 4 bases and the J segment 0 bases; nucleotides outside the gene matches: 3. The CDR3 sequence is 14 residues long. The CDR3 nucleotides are TGTGCCAGAAGCACGGGACAGATGAACACTGAAGCTTTCTTT. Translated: CARSTGQMNTEAFF.

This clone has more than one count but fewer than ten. CDR3 sequence: CASSSGLTNTGELFF. The CDR3 region has the DNA TGTGCCAGCAGCTCGGGACTGACAAACACCGGGGAGCTGTTTTTT. The chain has TRBV5-6 and TRBJ2-2, with D possibly being TRBD2 (6 bases). Per germline, CDR1 SGHDT and CDR2 YYEEEE. CDR3 size: 15 residues. Trimming took 3 bases from V and 2 from J, leaving 11 bases between them.

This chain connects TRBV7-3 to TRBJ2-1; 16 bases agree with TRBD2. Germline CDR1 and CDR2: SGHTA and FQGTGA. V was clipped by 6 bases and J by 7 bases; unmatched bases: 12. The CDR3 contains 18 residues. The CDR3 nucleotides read TGTGCCAGCAGTACGCCGGGACTAGCGGGGGGGCGCGGGAATGAGCAGTTCTTC. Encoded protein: CASSTPGLAGGRGNEQFF.

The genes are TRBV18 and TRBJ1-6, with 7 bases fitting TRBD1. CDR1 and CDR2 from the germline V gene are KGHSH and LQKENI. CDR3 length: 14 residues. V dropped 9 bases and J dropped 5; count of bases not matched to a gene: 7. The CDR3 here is CASARDSHNSPLHF. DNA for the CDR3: TGTGCCAGTGCGCGGGACAGCCATAATTCACCCCTCCACTTT.

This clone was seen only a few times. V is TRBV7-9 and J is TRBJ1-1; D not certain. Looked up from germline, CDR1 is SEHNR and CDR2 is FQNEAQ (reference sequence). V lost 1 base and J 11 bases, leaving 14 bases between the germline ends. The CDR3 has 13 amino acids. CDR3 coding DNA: TGTGCCAGCAGCTTAGGGGCAGCCGAGCGGGCTTTCTTT. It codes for CASSLGAAERAFF.

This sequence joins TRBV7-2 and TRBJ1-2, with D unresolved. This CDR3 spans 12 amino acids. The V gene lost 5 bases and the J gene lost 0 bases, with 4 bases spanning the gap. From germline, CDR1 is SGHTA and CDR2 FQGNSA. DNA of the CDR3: TGTGCCAGCAGCCCTTCTAACTATGGCTACACCTTC. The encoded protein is CASSPSNYGYTF.